This record covers a single T cell receptor beta chain. As processed by the authors: Cell counts per sample came from amplifying reference gene primers. TCRdb's copy holds only in-frame clones and misses some; the assay was immunoSEQ multiplex PCR. V and J calls and clone size come straight from that table; D and trimming were deduced from the DNA. The table includes more than 250,000 clones, roughly 85% detected once. The V segment lost 5 bases and the J segment 0 bases; nucleotides outside the gene matches: 4. The CDR3 totals 16 residues. The V gene's germline CDR1 is LNHDA and CDR2 SQIVND (reference sequence). This sample stems from a study of blood T cell repertoires in COVID-19.

The chain is built from TRBV19 and TRBJ1-5, with 10 bases that match TRBD1. Sequences were obtained from peripheral blood. The TCR comes from a man aged 45-60 years with active or convalescent COVID-19. CDR3 protein: CASSGGQGYSNQPQHF. The CDR3 nucleotides read TGTGCCAGTAGTGGGGGACAGGGGTATAGCAATCAGCCCCAGCATTTT.